The 25 T cell receptor beta chains below were found in one sample sequenced in a study of blood T cells in healthy people across ages. Then a second PCR, running about 7 to 11 cycles, was carried out with a sample-barcoded 5' primer and a J-beta primer mix. TCRdb called the 5' RACE reads again in MiXCR, with one record for every CDR3 protein. The sample shows 700,000 to 850,000 distinct CDR3 sequences, approximately 55% of them seen only once. The sample was blood. The receptors derive from an elderly man in good health.

This chain uses TRBV2 with TRBJ1-2; D perhaps matches TRBD1 (5 bases). The V end lost 2 bases, the J end lost 4 bases, and 11 bases lay between the germline ends. The CDR3 spans 14 residues. Germline lookup yields CDR1 SNHLY and CDR2 FYNNEI. The CDR3 nucleotides read TGTGCCAGCAGTGAACAGGGCGCGAGCTATGGCTACACCTTC. Its translation: CASSEQGASYGYTF.

The V and J genes are TRBV20-1 and TRBJ1-4, with 9 bases aligning to TRBD1. From germline, CDR1 is DFQATT and CDR2 SNEGSKA (reference sequence). The CDR3 consists of 15 residues. Trimming removed 1 base from V and 7 bases from J; junction bases left unmatched: 7. DNA for the CDR3: TGCAGTGCTAGAGGCCTAGGGACAGGGCCTGAAAAACTGTTTTTT. Encoded protein: CSARGLGTGPEKLFF.

This chain joins TRBV3-1 and TRBJ1-1; weak D call: TRBD1 (5 bases). From germline, CDR1 is LGHDT and CDR2 YNNKEL (reference sequence). The CDR3 loop spans 13 amino acids. V was pared by 10 bases and J by 6 bases, with 18 bases between. CDR3 residues: CATTPRGAAEAFF. CDR3 DNA: TGTGCCACCACGCCTAGAGGGGCTGCTGAAGCTTTCTTT.

The chain recombines TRBV3-1 with TRBJ2-5; D uncertain. From germline, CDR1 is LGHDT and CDR2 YNNKEL (reference sequence). This CDR3 has 15 residues. Trimming took 1 base from V and 2 from J, leaving 11 bases between them. Written as DNA, the CDR3 is TGTGCCAGCAGCCAAGGGGTCCTCCGACAAGAGACCCAGTACTTC. Its protein is CASSQGVLRQETQYF.

The V call is TRBV14, the J call TRBJ2-1, with TRBD2 identical over 10 bases. Germline CDR1 reads SGHDN; CDR2 reads FVKESK. V was clipped by 6 bases and J by 7 bases; unmatched bases: 12. There are 16 residues in the CDR3. As DNA, the CDR3 is TGTGCCAGCAGTCCATCCGCACTAGCGGGACGAAATGAGCAGTTCTTC. Its protein is CASSPSALAGRNEQFF.

The V and J genes are TRBV3-1 and TRBJ1-1; 7 positions match TRBD1. Germline-derived CDR1 and CDR2 are LGHDT and YNNKEL (reference sequence). V dropped 2 bases and J dropped 4; count of bases not matched to a gene: 4. There are 14 residues in the CDR3. CDR3 region: CASSQTPGGTEAFF. The CDR3 DNA follows: TGTGCCAGCAGCCAAACCCCAGGGGGCACTGAAGCTTTCTTT.

V and J are TRBV20-1 and TRBJ2-4, with a weak D call TRBD1 (5 bases). Per the germline V gene, CDR1 is DFQATT and CDR2 is SNEGSKA (reference sequence). The CDR3 runs 15 residues. Trimming cost V 1 base and J 0 bases, with 10 bases left between them. The CDR3 is CSARGQPLAKNIQYF. The CDR3 region has the DNA TGCAGTGCTAGAGGACAGCCCTTAGCCAAAAACATTCAGTACTTC.

The gene calls are TRBV6-6 and TRBJ2-1; TRBD2 aligns across 10 bases. CDR3 size: 15 residues. Trimming cost V 6 bases and J 8 bases; bases outside gene matches: 10. The germline V gene has CDR1 MNHNY and CDR2 SVGAGI (reference sequence). The CDR3 sequence is CASSQGLAEGDEQFF. In DNA, the CDR3 is TGTGCCAGCAGCCAAGGACTAGCGGAGGGGGATGAGCAGTTCTTC.

This clonotype appeared many times. The V call is TRBV7-2, the J call TRBJ2-1; D possibly corresponds to TRBD2 (6 bases). The germline V gene encodes CDR1 SGHTA and CDR2 FQGNSA. The CDR3 runs to 13 residues. Trimming shortened V by 6 bases and J by 6 bases, and 12 bases separated the two germline ends. CDR3 residues: CASSLTRVNEQFF. For the CDR3, the DNA is TGTGCCAGCAGTCTGACTAGGGTCAATGAGCAGTTCTTC. Drawing the rest from reference TRBV7-2 and TRBJ2-1, the complete variable domain is GAGVSQSPSNKVTEKGKDVELRCDPISGHTALYWYRQSLGQGLEFLIYFQGNSAPDKSGLPSDRFSAERTGGSVSTLTIQRTQQEDSAVYLCASSLTRVNEQFFGPGTRLTVL.

This clonotype was seen many times. This chain uses TRBV7-6 with TRBJ1-5; TRBD1 aligns across 7 bases. In germline, CDR1 is SGHVS, CDR2 FNYEAQ. V shed 1 base, J shed 7 bases, and the junction held 7 bases outside the gene matches. The CDR3 length is 15 residues. The CDR3 nucleotides are TGTGCCAGCAGCTTAGGGGGAGGGGGCGGACAGCCCCAGCATTTT. This encodes CASSLGGGGGQPQHF.

In its sample, this clonotype was seen a few times. The rearrangement links TRBV9 to TRBJ2-1, with 11 bases fitting TRBD2. CDR1 and CDR2 (germline): SGDLS, YYNGEE. Trimming at V came to 0 bases and at J to 7 bases, leaving 3 bases not matched to a gene. The length of the CDR3 is 15 residues. CDR3 sequence: CASSVDSGRGNEQFF. The CDR3 region has the DNA TGTGCCAGCAGCGTAGATAGCGGGAGGGGAAATGAGCAGTTCTTC.

The chain combines TRBV12-3 or TRBV12-4 with TRBJ2-1; the D gene is possibly TRBD2 (6 bases). Trimming cost V 6 bases and J 10 bases, with 13 bases left between them. The CDR3 is 12 amino acids. CDR3 residues: CASSPTSLEQFF. DNA for the CDR3: TGTGCCAGCAGCCCGACTAGTCTGGAGCAGTTCTTC.

The chain employs TRBV6-2 or TRBV6-3 and TRBJ2-1; 7 bases are a match to TRBD2. Trimming at V came to 7 bases and at J to 6 bases, leaving 9 bases not matched to a gene. CDR1 is MNHEY and CDR2 is SVGEGT in the germline V gene. This CDR3 has 14 amino acids. CDR3: CASTRTRRGNEQFF. In DNA form, the CDR3 reads TGTGCCAGCACTAGGACTAGAAGGGGCAATGAGCAGTTCTTC.

V gene TRBV20-1 combines with J gene TRBJ2-7; 10 positions agree with TRBD2. Trimming at V came to 4 bases and at J to 0 bases, leaving 3 bases not matched to a gene. The CDR3 contains 14 residues. Per germline, CDR1 DFQATT and CDR2 SNEGSKA (reference sequence). CDR3 nucleotides: TGCAGTGCTACCGGGACTAGCGACTCCTACGAGCAGTACTTC. This sequence encodes CSATGTSDSYEQYF.

V is TRBV6-5 and J is TRBJ2-7, with D hard to call. Trimming shortened V by 6 bases and J by 4 bases, and 19 bases separated the two germline ends. The germline V gene encodes CDR1 MNHEY and CDR2 SVGAGI. The CDR3 spans 15 residues. CDR3 protein: CASRRAGPRSYEQYF. The DNA of the CDR3 is TGTGCCAGCAGAAGGGCCGGGCCAAGATCGTACGAGCAGTACTTC.

The chain recombines TRBV11-2 with TRBJ2-5; 11 bases align to TRBD1. Germline lookup yields CDR1 SGHAT and CDR2 FQNNGV. V lost 5 bases and J lost 4; bases outside the gene matches: 6. The CDR3 is 15 amino acids. The CDR3, as DNA: TGTGCCAGCAGCCGGGACAGGGGGGAGGTAGAGACCCAGTACTTC. This sequence encodes CASSRDRGEVETQYF.

This clonotype has only a few counts. This chain joins TRBV21-1 and TRBJ2-3; the listed D gene, TRBD1, was not tested against the DNA. TRBV21-1 constitutes a pseudogene. This CDR3 is built from 14 residues. As DNA, the CDR3 is TGTGCCAGCAGCTTGGACAGCTGCACAGATACGCAGTATTTT. Its protein is CASSLDSCTDTQYF.

The chain couples TRBV12-3 or TRBV12-4 to TRBJ2-3, with 10 bases fitting TRBD1. Trimming cost V 5 bases and J 14 bases; bases outside gene matches: 19. The length of the CDR3 is 16 residues. CDR3 sequence reads: CASSPRDRGEDRYAYF. In DNA, the CDR3 is TGTGCCAGCAGTCCGCGGGACAGGGGAGAAGACAGATACGCGTATTTT.

The rearrangement uses TRBV14 and TRBJ2-1, with D possibly matching TRBD2 (6 bases). This CDR3 has 15 amino acids. Germline loops: CDR1 SGHDN, CDR2 FVKESK. V lost 5 bases and J 2 bases, leaving 13 bases between the germline ends. The CDR3: CASSAERVTYNEQFF. CDR3 coding DNA: TGTGCCAGCAGCGCCGAGCGGGTAACCTACAATGAGCAGTTCTTC.

The chain joins TRBV29-1 to TRBJ2-7, with D possibly TRBD2 on 6 matching bases. The CDR3 length is 13 residues. The V end was cut by 4 bases, the J end by 1 base, with 11 bases between. Germline-derived CDR1 and CDR2 are SQVTM and ANQGSEA. The CDR3 bases are TGCAGCGTTGGACGGGACTTATCCTACGAGCAGTACTTC. It codes for CSVGRDLSYEQYF.

The chain carries TRBV4-1 and TRBJ1-2; D perhaps matches TRBD1 (5 bases). The V and J ends lost 3 bases and 8 bases respectively, with 16 bases between them. The CDR3 runs to 14 residues. Germline V CDR1 and CDR2: MGHRA, YSYEKL. CDR3 amino acids: CASSQGGERRGYTF. As DNA, the CDR3 is TGCGCCAGCAGCCAGGGGGGGGAAAGACGGGGCTACACCTTC.

The J gene is TRBJ2-5, the V gene TRBV20-1; the D gene is possibly TRBD2 (5 bases). The germline gives CDR1 DFQATT, CDR2 SNEGSKA (reference sequence). This CDR3 spans 14 amino acids. V gave up 5 bases and J gave up 1 base, with 14 bases separating them. CDR3 region: CSAALGSGQETQYF. The DNA of the CDR3 is TGCAGTGCTGCCCTCGGAAGCGGCCAAGAGACCCAGTACTTC.

This clonotype appeared a few times. V usage is TRBV3-1 and J usage is TRBJ2-7; TRBD2 is a possible D gene (7 bases). Trimming shortened V by 4 bases and J by 2 bases, and 15 bases separated the two germline ends. CDR1 and CDR2 (germline): LGHDT, YNNKEL (reference sequence). This CDR3 spans 15 amino acids. The CDR3 DNA reads as TGTGCCAGCAGCCCCGGGCGGGGGCGTACCTACGAGCAGTACTTC. This sequence encodes CASSPGRGRTYEQYF.

This clonotype was found a few times. This chain joins TRBV29-1 and TRBJ2-1; TRBD1 matches 11 bases. The CDR3 loop spans 14 amino acids. Trimming cost V 7 bases and J 9 bases; bases outside gene matches: 11. Germline lookup yields CDR1 SQVTM and CDR2 ANQGSEA. The CDR3 reads CSAEGQGGWGEQFF. The DNA for the CDR3 is TGCAGCGCCGAGGGACAGGGGGGCTGGGGTGAGCAGTTCTTC.

The chain uses TRBV6-6 and TRBJ2-5; 11 bases fit TRBD2. Germline values: CDR1 MNHNY, CDR2 SVGAGI (reference sequence). Trimming cost V 4 bases and J 4 bases; bases outside gene matches: 5. This CDR3 has 15 amino acids. The CDR3: CASSWTLAGGETQYF. CDR3 nucleotides: TGTGCCAGCAGTTGGACCCTAGCGGGAGGAGAGACCCAGTACTTC.